This T cell receptor (beta chain) was obtained from a study of blood T cell repertoires in COVID-19. Study summary: PBMCs, B-cell-depleted T cells, or T cells were the source of the cDNA or gDNA that made up the material.

As handled by the study authors: Amplification of reference gene primers provided the estimated nucleated cell counts. Some clones are missing from TCRdb's copy, which holds only in-frame ones; the method was immunoSEQ multiplex PCR. The V and J calls and the clone size are those of that table, but D and trimming were determined from the DNA. Of some 120,000 clones detected, roughly 82% appear once; the ten largest clones hold 12%. Looked up from germline, CDR1 is SGHNT and CDR2 is YYREEE (reference sequence). The CDR3 extends over 15 amino acids. V trimming: 4 bases; J trimming: 6 bases; junction bases outside the gene matches: 3.

The chain carries TRBV5-4 and TRBJ2-3, with TRBD2 identical over 15 bases. Sequenced sample: peripheral blood. The TCR originated in a human donor in a cohort sampled during active COVID-19. The CDR3 DNA is TGTGCCAGCAGCCACGGACTAGCGGGGGGGGATACGCAGTATTTT. Its translation is CASSHGLAGGDTQYF.